The clone carrying this T cell receptor beta chain has a single count. Its specificity is unknown. 5'RACE template switching produced TCR cDNA carrying a universal primer site and UMIs. TCRdb analysed the 5' RACE reads with MiXCR anew, one entry per CDR3 protein. The data show over 100,000 distinct CDR3 sequences, 8.4% seen once. This CDR3 has 16 residues. The V and J ends lost 0 bases and 4 bases, in that order; junction bases with no gene match: 9. Germline V gives CDR1 SGHNT, CDR2 YYREEE (reference sequence). This sample stems from a study of T cells after yellow fever vaccination. Study-level points and caveats: When the response was secondary, it was weaker but reached its peak faster, day 5 versus 15. Relatively few clonotypes were ones that appeared in both CD4 and CD8 compartments.

The material sequenced was CD8+ T cells sorted from PBMCs, taken 45 days after the yellow fever booster vaccination. The TCR sequence derives from a man aged 25-40 years who received the YFV17D yellow fever vaccine. This chain links TRBV5-4 with TRBJ2-5, with TRBD2 matching over 7 bases. CDR3 in DNA: TGTGCCAGCAGCTTGGAGGTGGGAGGGGACGGAGAGACCCAGTACTTC. This translates into CASSLEVGGDGETQYF.